The T cell receptor (beta chain) described here comes from a study of OX40 agonist ivuxolimab in advanced cancers. Germline V gives CDR1 SGHNT, CDR2 YYREEE (reference sequence). With 4 bases removed from V and 3 bases from J, the gap between germline ends came to 6 bases. CDR3 size: 12 residues. The assay was immunoSEQ multiplex PCR, and TCRdb's table has in-frame clones only and misses some. Found here are roughly 80,000 clones, more than 85% of them singletons; the top ten hold roughly 0.72%. The TCR was taken from an adult with an advanced solid tumor such as melanoma, head and neck, liver or kidney cancer. This rearrangement joins TRBV5-4 to TRBJ2-3; D not resolved. The sample consisted of CD4+ or CD8+ T cells sorted from blood, taken in a trial of the OX40 agonist ivuxolimab. The CDR3: CASSLWTDTQYF. Written as DNA, the CDR3 is TGTGCCAGCAGCCTGTGGACAGATACGCAGTATTTT.